This T cell receptor (beta chain) is from a study of T cells after yellow fever vaccination. General observations from the study: From the bulk population, abundant clonotypes could contaminate and appear within FACS-sorted repertoires. Overlap between CD4 and CD8 compartments was detected for a small share of clonotypes. Most primary-vaccination clones reappeared after the booster (approximately 96% CD4, roughly 88% CD8). Faster peaking, at day 5 versus 15, marked a secondary response that was weaker.

TCRdb redid the calling of the 5' RACE reads with MiXCR, one entry per CDR3 protein. This sample has 150,000 or so distinct CDR3 sequences, with 6% to 7.5% found just once. This clonotype was observed at least ten times. Its antigen is as yet unknown. Trimming took 9 bases from V and 4 from J; bases not matched to a gene: 7. This CDR3 contains 13 residues. This sequence originates from a man younger than 35 who received the YFV17D yellow fever vaccine. V usage is TRBV12-3 or TRBV12-4 and J usage is TRBJ1-1; 8 positions agree with TRBD1. The sample consisted of CD4+ T cells sorted from PBMCs, taken 5 days after the first yellow fever vaccination. This CDR3 reads CASMTTGGTEAFF. The CDR3 DNA reads as TGTGCCAGTATGACTACAGGGGGCACTGAAGCTTTCTTT.